The present T cell receptor (beta chain) was sequenced within a study of blood T cell repertoires in COVID-19. V lost 2 bases and J lost 7, with 6 bases in between. This CDR3 region has 12 residues. CDR1 is KGHSH and CDR2 is LQKENI in the germline V gene. Original methodology: Scientists estimated how many nucleated cells there were by amplifying reference gene primers. Clones were read by immunoSEQ multiplex PCR, and TCRdb kept only the in-frame ones, dropping some. V and J calls and clone size are those listed in that table; D and trimming were worked out from the DNA. The sample shows fewer than 250,000 clones, about 86% of them seen only once.

The receptor was isolated from a man between 50 and 59 years old with active or convalescent COVID-19. The sequencing input was peripheral blood. The chain couples TRBV18 to TRBJ1-3, with D uncertain. CDR3 region: CASSPEFNTIYF. CDR3 DNA sequence: TGTGCCAGCTCACCAGAGTTTAACACCATATATTTT.